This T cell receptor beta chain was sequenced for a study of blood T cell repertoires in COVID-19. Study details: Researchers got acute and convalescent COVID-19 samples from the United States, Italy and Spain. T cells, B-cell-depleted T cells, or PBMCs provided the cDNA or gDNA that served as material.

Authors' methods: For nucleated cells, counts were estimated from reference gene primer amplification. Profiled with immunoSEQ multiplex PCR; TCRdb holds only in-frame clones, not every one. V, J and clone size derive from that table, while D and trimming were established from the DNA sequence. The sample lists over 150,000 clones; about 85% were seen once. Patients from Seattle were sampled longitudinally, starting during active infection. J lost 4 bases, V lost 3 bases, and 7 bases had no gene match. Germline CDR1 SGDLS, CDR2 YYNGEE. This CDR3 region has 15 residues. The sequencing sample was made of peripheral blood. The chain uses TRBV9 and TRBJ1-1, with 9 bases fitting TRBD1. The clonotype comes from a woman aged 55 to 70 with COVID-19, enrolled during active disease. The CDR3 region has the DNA TGTGCCAGCAGCGCGTCCGGGACAGGGCCCACTGAAGCTTTCTTT. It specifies CASSASGTGPTEAFF.